Following are 27 T cell receptor beta chains from one sample sequenced in a study of cytomegalovirus exposure and HLA in healthy donors. Primers: 60 Vbeta forward and 13 Jbeta reverse. Produced via immunoSEQ multiplex PCR; TCRdb's table is partial and in-frame only. This sample yields more than 150,000 clones, of which approximately 80% are seen a single time; about 6.1% belongs to the top ten. Specimen: PBMCs. These receptors all come from a woman aged 50 to 65 in good health and CMV-seropositive.

The gene calls are TRBV6-1 and TRBJ1-1, with 8 bases fitting TRBD1. The CDR3 is 14 residues long. The J segment lost 4 bases and the V segment lost 4 bases, leaving 5 bases of the junction unmatched. Looked up from germline, CDR1 is MNHNS and CDR2 is SASEGT. CDR3 loop: CASSGNRGVTEAFF. The CDR3 DNA is TGTGCCAGCAGTGGCAACAGGGGGGTCACTGAAGCTTTCTTT.

The chain is built from TRBV7-2 and TRBJ2-1, with D perhaps matching TRBD2 (6 bases). V lost 5 bases to trimming and J lost 8 bases, with 7 bases between them. CDR3 length: 11 residues. The germline V gene encodes CDR1 SGHTA and CDR2 FQGNSA. The CDR3 coding sequence is TGTGCCAGCAGCCCGGGGGATGAGCAGTTCTTC. Its protein is CASSPGDEQFF.

This rearrangement joins TRBV29-1 to TRBJ2-7; TRBD1 agrees at 11 bases. The germline CDR1 and CDR2 sequences are SQVTM and ANQGSEA. This CDR3 is built from 14 residues. Unmatched junction bases numbered 3, after V lost 1 base and J lost 4 bases. CDR3 region: CSVEGGQGAYEQYF. CDR3 nucleotide sequence: TGCAGCGTTGAAGGCGGACAGGGGGCTTACGAGCAGTACTTC.

The chain couples TRBV9 to TRBJ1-6; a weak D match, TRBD1 (6 bases). The CDR3 loop spans 16 amino acids. V gave up 7 bases and J gave up 0 bases, with 14 bases separating them. Germline V lookup: CDR1 SGDLS, CDR2 YYNGEE. The CDR3 DNA reads TGTGCCAGCGGTCCACAGGGAAGCTCCTATAATTCACCCCTCCACTTT. This sequence encodes CASGPQGSSYNSPLHF.

The chain combines TRBV7-8 with TRBJ2-1, with unresolved D. This CDR3 region has 13 residues. V was shortened by 5 bases and J by 8 bases, with 13 bases between the two germline ends. Germline CDR1 reads SGHVS; CDR2 reads FQNEAQ. CDR3 residues: CASSLTPSYEQFF. The CDR3 bases are TGTGCCAGCAGCCTCACCCCGAGTTATGAGCAGTTCTTC.

The J gene is TRBJ2-3, the V gene TRBV25-1, with TRBD1 matching 9 bases. The length of the CDR3 is 14 residues. Germline V CDR1 and CDR2: MGHDK, SYGVNS. The ends lost 10 bases at V and 2 bases at J; junction bases unmatched: 7. CDR3 in amino acids: CATSRDRDTDTQYF. Here the CDR3 DNA reads TGTGCCACTTCGAGGGACAGGGACACAGATACGCAGTATTTT. The full variable domain, its missing parts supplied by reference TRBV25-1 and TRBJ2-3, is EADIYQTPRYLVIGTGKKITLECSQTMGHDKMYWYQQDPGMELHLIHYSYGVNSTEKGDLSSESTVSRIRTEHFPLTLESARPSHTSQYLCATSRDRDTDTQYFGPGTRLTVL.

The rearrangement joins TRBV5-1 to TRBJ2-7; D not resolved. Germline loops: CDR1 SGHRS, CDR2 YFSETQ. Trimming shortened V by 2 bases and J by 0 bases, and 3 bases separated the two germline ends. The CDR3 runs 12 residues. The CDR3, as DNA: TGCGCCAGCAGCTTCCTCTCCTACGAGCAGTACTTC. Its translation is CASSFLSYEQYF.

The V gene is TRBV2, the J gene TRBJ1-1; 9 nucleotides agree with TRBD1. Per the germline V gene, CDR1 is SNHLY and CDR2 is FYNNEI. J gave up 6 bases and V 8 bases, and 13 bases lay outside the gene matches. The CDR3 is 15 residues long. CDR3 nucleotides: TGTGCCAGCCTTGTGGACAGGGGACGGGTCCCTGAAGCTTTCTTT. It is translated as CASLVDRGRVPEAFF.

The V and J genes are TRBV7-9 and TRBJ1-2; 11 nucleotides match TRBD1. Germline loops: CDR1 SEHNR, CDR2 FQNEAQ (reference sequence). The V gene end was trimmed by 5 bases and the J gene end by 8 bases; junction bases not matched to a gene: 19. CDR3 size: 18 residues. The CDR3 DNA reads as TGTGCCAGCAGCCCTCTGAGGGACAGGGGGTCCCCCTTTAGAGGCTACACCTTC. Translated: CASSPLRDRGSPFRGYTF.

The J gene is TRBJ2-7, the V gene TRBV5-1; possibly TRBD1 for D (5 bases). Germline V lookup: CDR1 SGHRS, CDR2 YFSETQ. This CDR3 is built from 19 residues. Trimming stripped 0 bases from V and 2 bases from J, with 24 bases between. The CDR3 here is CASSLAQGRVYPETYEQYF. For the CDR3, the DNA is TGCGCCAGCAGCTTGGCCCAGGGTAGGGTGTACCCTGAAACCTACGAGCAGTACTTC.

V gene TRBV4-1 combines with J gene TRBJ2-7; 7 bases map to TRBD1. The CDR3 is 14 amino acids. Germline V gene lookup returns CDR1 MGHRA and CDR2 YSYEKL. V was clipped by 4 bases and J by 5 bases; unmatched bases: 8. In nucleotides, the CDR3 is TGCGCCAGCAGCCGTACAGGGGTCAGCGACGAGCAGTACTTC. The encoded protein is CASSRTGVSDEQYF.

This clone turned up a few times. The chain recombines TRBV15 with TRBJ1-4, with TRBD1 as a possible D gene (5 bases). The germline CDR1 and CDR2 sequences are LNHNV and YYDKDF (reference sequence). V lost 5 bases, J lost 6 bases, and 16 bases lay in between. This CDR3 spans 15 amino acids. In nucleotides, the CDR3 is TGTGCCACCAGCTCGGGGGTGGGGGGGGATGAAAAACTGTTTTTT. Translation gives CATSSGVGGDEKLFF. Together with reference TRBV15 and TRBJ1-4, the CDR3 gives the full variable domain: DAMVIQNPRYQVTQFGKPVTLSCSQTLNHNVMYWYQQKSSQAPKLLFHYYDKDFNNEADTPDNFQSRRPNTSFCFLDIRSPGLGDTAMYLCATSSGVGGDEKLFFGSGTQLSVL.

The table lists this clone with a few counts. The rearrangement uses TRBV19 and TRBJ1-5; possible D gene TRBD1, 5 bases. The V and J ends lost 2 bases and 5 bases respectively, with 16 bases between them. Germline V lookup: CDR1 LNHDA, CDR2 SQIVND (reference sequence). This CDR3 has 16 amino acids. The CDR3 is CASSISGAGSDQPQHF. CDR3 bases: TGTGCCAGTAGTATAAGCGGGGCAGGTTCCGATCAGCCCCAGCATTTT. The full variable domain, rest sourced from reference TRBV19 and TRBJ1-5, is DGGITQSPKYLFRKEGQNVTLSCEQNLNHDAMYWYRQDPGQGLRLIYYSQIVNDFQKGDIAEGYSVSREKKESFPLTVTSAQKNPTAFYLCASSISGAGSDQPQHFGDGTRLSIL.

The chain employs TRBV12-5 and TRBJ2-3; D might be TRBD2 (5 bases). In germline, CDR1 is LGHNT, CDR2 FRNRAP. V lost 3 bases to trimming and J lost 11 bases, with 24 bases between them. This CDR3 has 16 amino acids. The chain's CDR3 is CASGFSLLNPYEGQYF. The CDR3 DNA reads TGTGCTAGTGGTTTCTCTCTCCTAAACCCTTACGAGGGGCAGTATTTT.

J is TRBJ1-5 and V is TRBV6-1; D is possibly TRBD1 (5 bases). In germline, CDR1 is MNHNS, CDR2 SASEGT. This CDR3 is 15 amino acids long. V shed 6 bases and J shed 1 base, with 13 bases lying between them. The CDR3 DNA sequence: TGTGCCAGCAGGCTCGACTCAGGGAGCAATCAGCCCCAGCATTTT. It is translated as CASRLDSGSNQPQHF.

The gene calls are TRBV6-1 and TRBJ2-1; 11 nucleotides align to TRBD2. The CDR3 is made up of 19 amino acids. The germline V gene has CDR1 MNHNS and CDR2 SASEGT. Losses at the gene ends were 2 bases for V and 0 bases for J; bases not matched to a gene: 9. CDR3 sequence: CASSERVTSGVSSYNEQFF. As DNA, the CDR3 is TGTGCCAGCAGTGAAAGGGTGACTAGCGGGGTTAGCTCCTACAATGAGCAGTTCTTC.

The chain uses TRBV18 and TRBJ2-2; TRBD2 matches at 9 bases. Germline-derived CDR1 and CDR2 are KGHSH and LQKENI. V lost 4 bases and J lost 3; bases outside the gene matches: 3. The CDR3 covers 15 residues. CDR3 sequence: CASSLGLAYTGELFF. Here the CDR3 DNA reads TGTGCCAGCTCACTCGGACTAGCGTACACCGGGGAGCTGTTTTTT.

This clone was seen a handful of times. V usage is TRBV13 and J usage is TRBJ1-2; D remains unclear. This CDR3 contains 12 residues. The germline V gene encodes CDR1 PRHDT and CDR2 FYEKMQ (reference sequence). With 1 base removed from V and 8 bases from J, the gap between germline ends came to 8 bases. The CDR3 nucleotides are TGTGCCAGCAGCTTAGTCCCCTCGGGCTACACCTTC. Its translation is CASSLVPSGYTF.

V is TRBV9 and J is TRBJ2-7, with TRBD1 matching 9 bases. The ends lost 7 bases at V and 6 bases at J; junction bases unmatched: 14. Germline-derived CDR1 and CDR2 are SGDLS and YYNGEE. The CDR3 extends over 15 amino acids. CDR3 nucleotides: TGTGCCAGCTCCGTAGGGGACAGGGTAACGGGCGAGCAGTACTTC. Amino acid sequence: CASSVGDRVTGEQYF. Using reference TRBV9 and TRBJ2-7 for the parts outside the CDR3, the full variable domain is DSGVTQTPKHLITATGQRVTLRCSPRSGDLSVYWYQQSLDQGLQFLIQYYNGEERAKGNILERFSAQQFPDLHSELNLSSLELGDSALYFCASSVGDRVTGEQYFGPGTRLTVT.

This sequence joins TRBV6-6 and TRBJ2-3, with D possibly being TRBD1 (6 bases). Per germline, CDR1 MNHNY and CDR2 SVGAGI (reference sequence). This CDR3 has 16 amino acids. V dropped 4 bases and J dropped 4 bases, with 18 bases sitting between them. The CDR3 DNA is TGTGCCAGCAGTTCTCACCAGGGGAAAGACGCAGATACGCAGTATTTT. This sequence encodes CASSSHQGKDADTQYF.

On this clone: The junction departs from the called germline gene at one end, perhaps through a read error. J is TRBJ2-1 and V is TRBV5-1; 7 bases fit TRBD1. This CDR3 is built from 14 residues. Germline CDR1 SGHRS, CDR2 YFSETQ. The CDR3 here is CASTLGDSYNEQFF. CDR3 coding DNA: TGCGCCAGCACCTTGGGGGACAGCTACAATGAGCAGTTCTTC.

This chain uses TRBV23-1 with TRBJ2-2, with 11 bases matching TRBD1. TRBV23-1 is an ORF; its function is uncertain. The junction had 10 bases not matched to a gene; V was cut back by 0 bases and J by 4 bases. The CDR3 length is 19 residues. In DNA form, the CDR3 reads TGCGCCAGCAGTCAATCGTGGACAGGGGGCCCTTTGGGCACCGGGGAGCTGTTTTTT. This gives the protein CASSQSWTGGPLGTGELFF.

The chain joins TRBV19 to TRBJ1-5, with TRBD1 identical over 8 bases. V shed 3 bases, J shed 7 bases, and the junction held 5 bases outside the gene matches. The CDR3 runs 14 residues. Germline V gene lookup returns CDR1 LNHDA and CDR2 SQIVND (reference sequence). The CDR3 here is CASSIGTGGQPQHF. CDR3 nucleotide sequence: TGTGCCAGTAGTATCGGGACAGGAGGGCAGCCCCAGCATTTT.

In nucleotides, the CDR3 is TGTGCCAGCAGTGAATGGCGGGGCAGGAACAATGAGCAGTTCTTC. Its translation: CASSEWRGRNNEQFF. The genes are TRBV2 and TRBJ2-1; TRBD2 might be the D (6 bases). There are 15 residues in the CDR3. The V gene's germline CDR1 is SNHLY and CDR2 FYNNEI. Trimming took off 2 bases at V and 5 bases at J, with 13 bases between the two ends.

The sample holds a few counts of this clone. The chain couples TRBV5-4 to TRBJ1-2; no definite D call. V lost 0 bases and J 5 bases, leaving 8 bases between the germline ends. Germline CDR1 and CDR2: SGHNT and YYREEE (reference sequence). CDR3 length: 13 amino acids. DNA of the CDR3: TGTGCCAGCAGCTTGGCTGGGCAGTATGGCTACACCTTC. The encoded protein is CASSLAGQYGYTF.

The chain employs TRBV6-5 and TRBJ1-2; 12 positions match TRBD1. Germline V CDR1 and CDR2: MNHEY, SVGAGI. V gave up 9 bases and J gave up 6 bases; unmatched junction bases: 5. The CDR3 is made up of 13 amino acids. For the CDR3, the DNA is TGTGCCAGTAGGGGACAGGGGGCGGATGGCTACACCTTC. The encoded protein is CASRGQGADGYTF.

This CDR3 is CASSQGTYTEAFF. CDR3 DNA sequence: TGTGCCAGCAGCCAGGGAACTTACACTGAAGCTTTCTTT. The chain is built from TRBV5-6 and TRBJ1-1, with D tentatively TRBD1 (5 bases). The V end was cut by 4 bases, the J end by 3 bases, with 10 bases between. The CDR3 is made up of 13 amino acids. Germline V CDR1 and CDR2: SGHDT, YYEEEE.